Listed below are T cell receptor beta chains from one sample, sequenced in a study of beta chain features in type 1 diabetes. Method: immunoSEQ multiplex PCR; TCRdb's copy keeps in-frame clones and lacks some. The sample has 120,000 or so clones, approximately 15% seen once. The material sequenced was central memory CD4+ T cells from blood. The receptors were gathered from a man in his late teens or twenties with type 1 diabetes. CDR3s include the opening cysteine and the closing phenylalanine or tryptophan. D genes are given only for firm matches. The size field is filled for only some rows; it gives once, few, many or a size class.

few	TRBD2	TRBJ2-5	TRBV18	CASSSRQSGGVQETQYF	TGTGCCAGCTCGTCAAGACAGAGCGGGGGGGTGCAAGAGACCCAGTACTTC
.	.	TRBJ1-6	TRBV30	CAWSLRNNSPLHF	TGTGCCTGGAGTCTGCGGAATAATTCACCCCTCCACTTT
few	.	TRBJ1-6	TRBV30	CAWSGVVRRSPLHF	TGTGCCTGGAGTGGGGTGGTCAGACGATCACCCCTCCACTTT
few	TRBD1	TRBJ2-5	TRBV7-6	CASSYGDREQETQYF	TGTGCCAGCAGCTATGGGGACAGGGAGCAAGAGACCCAGTACTTC
few	TRBD1	TRBJ2-5	TRBV30	CAWSRSDRVETQYF	TGTGCCTGGAGTAGGAGTGACAGGGTAGAGACCCAGTACTTC
many	.	TRBJ1-2	TRBV9	CASSVDEAYGYTF	TGTGCCAGCAGCGTAGACGAAGCCTATGGCTACACCTTC
.	TRBD2	TRBJ2-3	TRBV7-3	CASSPRTSRTQYF	TGTGCCAGCAGCCCCCGGACTAGCCGTACGCAGTATTTT
few	.	TRBJ2-7	TRBV21-1	CASKVGETGSYEQYF	TGTGCCAGCAAGGTTGGGGAGACAGGCTCCTACGAGCAGTACTTC
.	.	TRBJ1-2	TRBV4-2	CASSPQGVGYTF	TGTGCCAGCAGCCCACAAGGGGTCGGCTACACCTTC
few	TRBD2	TRBJ2-5	TRBV6-1	CASSDLGLALETQYF	TGTGCCAGCAGTGATCTCGGACTAGCGTTAGAGACCCAGTACTTC
many	TRBD1	TRBJ1-1	TRBV29-1	CSVAGGWAMNTEAFF	TGCAGCGTCGCAGGGGGATGGGCCATGAACACTGAAGCTTTCTTT
few	TRBD2	TRBJ2-4	TRBV6-1	CASSEARLALWAKNIQYF	TGTGCCAGCAGTGAAGCCCGACTAGCACTTTGGGCCAAAAACATTCAGTACTTC
few	.	TRBJ2-5	TRBV18	CASSPMTGEGETQYF	TGTGCCAGCTCACCAATGACAGGGGAGGGAGAGACCCAGTACTTC
few	.	TRBJ2-5	TRBV30	CAWDGTPIQETQYF	TGTGCCTGGGACGGGACGCCAATCCAAGAGACCCAGTACTTC
.	.	TRBJ1-1	TRBV5-1	CASSLAPQGGDTEAFF	TGCGCCAGCAGCTTGGCACCACAGGGAGGTGACACTGAAGCTTTCTTT
few	.	TRBJ2-3	TRBV28	CASSVPGATDTQYF	TGTGCCAGCAGTGTCCCCGGGGCGACAGATACGCAGTATTTT
.	TRBD1	TRBJ2-7	TRBV7-8	CASSSGQHGEQYF	TGTGCCAGCAGCTCGGGACAGCATGGGGAACAGTACTTC
.	.	TRBJ1-1	TRBV5-5	CASSLRQENTEAFF	TGTGCCAGCAGCTTGAGGCAGGAGAACACTGAAGCTTTCTTT
.	.	TRBJ2-1	TRBV11-2	CASSLRDGFGEEQFF	TGTGCCAGCAGCTTACGGGACGGGTTTGGAGAGGAGCAGTTCTTC
.	TRBD1	TRBJ2-7	TRBV14	CASSPTPGTGGSYEQYF	TGTGCCAGCAGCCCAACCCCCGGGACAGGGGGTTCCTACGAGCAGTACTTC
.	TRBD1	TRBJ1-4	TRBV4-2	CASSQGDRGTNEKLFF	TGTGCCAGCAGCCAAGGGGACAGGGGTACTAATGAAAAACTGTTTTTT
few	TRBD1	TRBJ1-2	TRBV28	CASSPPGTGVFGYTF	TGTGCCAGCAGTCCCCCTGGGACAGGGGTCTTTGGCTACACCTTC
few	.	TRBJ2-7	TRBV30	CAWSIADRNEQYF	TGTGCCTGGAGTATAGCCGACAGGAACGAGCAGTACTTC
.	TRBD1	TRBJ1-2	TRBV23-1	CASSQDRGHKIGYTF	TGCGCCAGCAGTCAAGACAGGGGGCATAAGATTGGCTACACCTTC
few	TRBD2	TRBJ2-1	TRBV19	CASSSLAGVSNEQFF	TGTGCCAGTAGTTCTCTAGCGGGAGTTAGCAATGAGCAGTTCTTC
few	TRBD2	TRBJ2-1	TRBV29-1	CSVAGRALISSYNEQFF	TGCAGCGTTGCCGGGAGGGCCTTAATCAGCTCCTACAATGAGCAGTTCTTC
few	.	TRBJ2-5	TRBV7-2	CASSLNVETQYF	TGTGCCAGCAGCTTAAATGTGGAGACCCAGTACTTC
few	TRBD1	TRBJ1-5	TRBV30	CAWGGQGDQPQHF	TGTGCCTGGGGCGGACAGGGTGATCAGCCCCAGCATTTT
.	TRBD1	TRBJ2-5	TRBV29-1	CSLRTGAGETQYF	TGCAGCCTCCGGACAGGGGCGGGCGAGACCCAGTACTTC
few	.	TRBJ2-6	TRBV7-7	CASSPSAGANVLTF	TGTGCTAGCAGCCCCTCGGCTGGGGCCAACGTCCTGACTTTC
.	.	TRBJ2-1	TRBV13	CASSLSSTEQFF	TGTGCCAGCAGCTTATCTAGCACTGAGCAGTTCTTC
.	.	TRBJ1-2	TRBV11-1	CASSGTGRGGYTF	TGTGCCAGCAGCGGAACAGGGAGAGGTGGCTACACCTTC
few	.	TRBJ1-1	TRBV4-2	CASSQDLAVNTEAFF	TGTGCCAGCAGCCAAGATTTGGCAGTAAACACTGAAGCTTTCTTT
few	TRBD1	TRBJ2-7	TRBV7-2	CASSGPGQVTYEQYF	TGTGCCAGCAGCGGACCGGGACAGGTGACCTACGAGCAGTACTTC
.	TRBD1	TRBJ1-1	TRBV4-3	CASSVEGQGAAEAFF	TGCGCCAGCAGCGTCGAGGGACAGGGGGCAGCTGAAGCTTTCTTT
few	TRBD1	TRBJ2-7	TRBV30	CAWRIQGASYEQYF	TGTGCCTGGAGGATACAGGGGGCCTCCTACGAGCAGTACTTC
.	.	TRBJ1-2	TRBV4-2	CASSQDDYGYTF	TGTGCCAGCAGCCAGGATGACTATGGCTACACCTTC
.	TRBD1	TRBJ2-3	TRBV7-9	CASGPGTGTDTQYF	TGTGCCAGCGGCCCAGGGACAGGGACAGATACGCAGTATTTT
.	.	TRBJ2-5	TRBV11-1	CASSLGPQLAPRQETQYF	TGTGCCAGCAGCTTAGGGCCCCAACTTGCACCGCGACAAGAGACCCAGTACTTC
few	.	TRBJ1-4	TRBV30	CAWSVPEKLFF	TGTGCCTGGAGTGTACCCGAAAAACTGTTTTTT
once	.	TRBJ2-5	TRBV7-9	CASSSSRETQYF	TGTGCCAGCAGCTCCAGTAGGGAGACCCAGTACTTC
few	.	TRBJ2-7	TRBV4-2	CASSQGTGYEQYF	TGTGCCAGCAGCCAAGGTACAGGGTACGAGCAGTACTTC
few	.	TRBJ2-1	TRBV29-1	CSVPTEYNEQFF	TGCAGCGTACCGACAGAGTACAATGAGCAGTTCTTC
.	.	TRBJ1-1	TRBV30	CAWSVHTEAFF	TGTGCCTGGAGTGTACACACTGAAGCTTTCTTT
few	TRBD1	TRBJ2-7	TRBV29-1	CSVEAGDRGPAMGEQYF	TGCAGCGTTGAGGCGGGGGACAGGGGGCCCGCGATGGGTGAGCAGTACTTC
.	TRBD1	TRBJ1-2	TRBV18	CASSQGTGESTGYTF	TGTGCCAGCTCACAGGGGACAGGGGAAAGTACTGGCTACACCTTC
many	.	TRBJ2-5	TRBV29-1	CSVDRGALETQYF	TGCAGCGTTGATCGGGGGGCCTTAGAGACCCAGTACTTC
few	.	TRBJ2-7	TRBV18	CASSPEVNEQYF	TGTGCCAGCTCACCAGAGGTCAACGAGCAGTACTTC
few	.	TRBJ2-1	TRBV5-1	CASSLAGSSYNEQFF	TGCGCCAGCAGCTTGGCCGGGAGCTCCTACAATGAGCAGTTCTTC
few	.	TRBJ2-2	TRBV21-1	CASSNPFVWELFF	TGTGCCAGCAGCAACCCCTTTGTGTGGGAGCTGTTTTTT
many	.	TRBJ1-1	TRBV29-1	CSVGQGRTEAFF	TGCAGCGTTGGTCAGGGTAGAACTGAAGCTTTCTTT
many	.	TRBJ2-3	TRBV28	CASSSARLEGTDTQYF	TGTGCCAGCAGTTCCGCGAGACTAGAAGGGACAGATACGCAGTATTTT
few	.	TRBJ1-1	TRBV29-1	CSVNEGVNTEAFF	TGCAGCGTTAACGAGGGGGTGAACACTGAAGCTTTCTTT
few	.	TRBJ1-4	TRBV4-3	CASSQDYLNENGLFF	TGCGCCAGCAGCCAAGATTACCTTAATGAAAATGGACTGTTTTTT
few	TRBD1	TRBJ2-7	TRBV4-1	CASSQPGTGSYEQYF	TGCGCCAGCAGCCAACCCGGGACAGGCTCCTACGAGCAGTACTTC
.	TRBD2	TRBJ2-1	TRBV2	CASSEGGGAWNEQFF	TGTGCCAGCAGTGAGGGCGGGGGGGCCTGGAATGAGCAGTTCTTC
few	TRBD2	TRBJ2-1	TRBV27	CASSLTSGRPNYNEQFF	TGTGCCAGCAGTTTGACTAGCGGGAGGCCCAATTACAATGAGCAGTTCTTC
.	.	TRBJ2-7	TRBV7-2	CASSLRLPLGEQYF	TGTGCCAGCAGCTTGAGACTCCCACTAGGGGAGCAGTACTTC
.	.	TRBJ2-7	TRBV4-1	CASSQGLLRRQGSYEQYF	TGCGCCAGCAGCCAAGGACTCCTACGACGGCAGGGGTCCTACGAGCAGTACTTC